The source of this T cell receptor (beta chain) is a study of control samples from healthy donors and cancer patients. Unmatched junction bases numbered 6, after V lost 3 bases and J lost 8 bases. The V gene's germline CDR1 is SNHLY and CDR2 FYNNEI. This CDR3 contains 15 residues. Assay: immunoSEQ multiplex PCR; the TCRdb copy retains only in-frame clones and omits some. The table shows 170,000 or so clones, with approximately 91% occurring only once. This chain uses TRBV2 with TRBJ1-6; 8 positions match TRBD1. The sample taken for sequencing was blood. The TCR was taken from a woman aged 35 to 49 in good health. The CDR3 DNA reads as TGTGCCAGCAGTGAGGACCGGACAGGGCATTCACCCCTCCACTTT. This sequence encodes CASSEDRTGHSPLHF.